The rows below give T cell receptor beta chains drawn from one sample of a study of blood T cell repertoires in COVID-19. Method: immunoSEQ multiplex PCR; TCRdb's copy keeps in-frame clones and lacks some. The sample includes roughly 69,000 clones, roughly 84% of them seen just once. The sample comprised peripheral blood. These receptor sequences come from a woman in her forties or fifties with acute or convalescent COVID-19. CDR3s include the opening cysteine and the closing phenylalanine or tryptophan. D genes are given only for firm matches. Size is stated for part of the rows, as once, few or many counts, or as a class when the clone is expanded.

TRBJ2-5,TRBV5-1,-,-,CASSLTGTVGETQYF,TGCGCCAGCAGCTTGACAGGGACCGTGGGAGAGACCCAGTACTTC
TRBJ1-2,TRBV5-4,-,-,CASSLGTANYGYTF,TGTGCCAGCAGCTTAGGAACAGCTAACTATGGCTACACCTTC
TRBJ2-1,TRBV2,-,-,CASTFYNEQFF,TGTGCCAGCACCTTTTACAATGAGCAGTTCTTC
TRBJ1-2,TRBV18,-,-,CASSQGGVYGYTF,TGTGCCAGCTCGCAGGGCGGAGTCTATGGCTACACCTTC
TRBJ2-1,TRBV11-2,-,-,CASSSRLQGNEQFF,TGTGCCAGCAGCTCAAGACTACAGGGTAATGAGCAGTTCTTC
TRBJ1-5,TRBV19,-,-,CASSRGGEEPQHF,TGTGCCAGTAGTCGGGGGGGGGAAGAGCCCCAGCATTTT
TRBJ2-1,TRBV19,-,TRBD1,CASSPGQLNEQFF,TGTGCCAGTAGTCCGGGACAGCTTAATGAGCAGTTCTTC
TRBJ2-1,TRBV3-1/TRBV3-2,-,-,CASSQIQAYNEQFF,TGTGCCAGCAGCCAAATTCAGGCATACAATGAGCAGTTCTTC
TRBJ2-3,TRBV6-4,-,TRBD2,CASRAGVNTDTQYF,TGTGCCAGCAGAGCGGGAGTAAACACAGATACGCAGTATTTT
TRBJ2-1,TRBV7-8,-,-,CASSLAGGLTYNEQFF,TGTGCCAGCAGCTTAGCGGGCGGGCTTACCTACAATGAGCAGTTCTTC
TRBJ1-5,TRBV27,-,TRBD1,CASSAGTAGNQPQHF,TGTGCCAGCAGTGCTGGGACAGCCGGTAATCAGCCCCAGCATTTT
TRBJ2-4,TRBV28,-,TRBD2,CASSWSLAGLGNIQYF,TGTGCCAGCAGTTGGTCACTAGCGGGTCTGGGAAACATTCAGTACTTC
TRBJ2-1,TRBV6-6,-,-,CASRTFGQLGEQFF,TGTGCCAGCAGAACCTTCGGACAGCTCGGTGAGCAGTTCTTC
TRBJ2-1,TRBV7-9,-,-,CASSLGTSSYNEQFF,TGTGCCAGCAGCTTAGGAACCAGCTCCTACAATGAGCAGTTCTTC
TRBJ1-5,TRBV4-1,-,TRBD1,CASSLDRGQPQHF,TGCGCCAGCAGCCTGGACAGGGGTCAGCCCCAGCATTTT
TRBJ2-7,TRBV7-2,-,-,CASSSSGLIRSEQYF,TGTGCCAGCAGCTCGTCCGGGTTGATCCGATCCGAGCAGTACTTC
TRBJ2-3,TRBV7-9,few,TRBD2,CASSGDGATSGTGNTQYF,TGTGCCAGCAGCGGGGACGGGGCGACTAGCGGGACAGGAAATACGCAGTATTTT
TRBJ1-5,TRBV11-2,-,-,CASSLDSSGQPQHF,TGTGCCAGCAGCTTAGATTCGTCGGGGCAGCCCCAGCATTTT
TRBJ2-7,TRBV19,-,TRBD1,CASRELGTGAYEQYF,TGTGCCAGTAGGGAATTAGGGACAGGGGCCTACGAGCAGTACTTC
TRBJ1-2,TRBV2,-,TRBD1,CASSDEGQANYGYTF,TGTGCCAGCAGTGATGAGGGACAGGCTAACTATGGCTACACCTTC
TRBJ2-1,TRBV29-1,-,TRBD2,CSIIGSSGGNEQFF,TGCAGCATCATTGGGTCTAGCGGGGGCAATGAGCAGTTCTTC
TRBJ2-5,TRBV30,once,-,CAWSVPGSGETQYF,TGTGCCTGGAGTGTACCCGGGTCCGGAGAGACCCAGTACTTC
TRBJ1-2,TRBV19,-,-,CASRDNKPNYGYTF,TGTGCCAGTAGGGACAACAAACCTAACTATGGCTACACCTTC
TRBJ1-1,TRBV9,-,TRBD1,CASSVGTGVGLDTEAFF,TGTGCCAGCAGCGTAGGGACAGGGGTGGGCCTGGACACTGAAGCTTTCTTT
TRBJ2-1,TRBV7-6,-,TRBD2,CASSPGLAVDNEQFF,TGTGCCAGCAGCCCGGGACTAGCGGTTGACAATGAGCAGTTCTTC
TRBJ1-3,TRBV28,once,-,CASSFPPGNTIYF,TGTGCCAGCAGTTTCCCCCCAGGAAACACCATATATTTT
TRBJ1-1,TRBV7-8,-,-,CASSWGGGNTEAFF,TGTGCCAGCAGCTGGGGAGGGGGGAACACTGAAGCTTTCTTT
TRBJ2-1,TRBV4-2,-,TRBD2,CASSQEGLTSGSPLSYNEQFF,TGTGCCAGCAGCCAAGAGGGGCTGACTAGCGGGAGCCCCCTTTCCTACAATGAGCAGTTCTTC
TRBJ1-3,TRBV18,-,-,CASSPTLTSGNTIYF,TGTGCCAGCTCGCCAACTCTAACCTCTGGAAACACCATATATTTT
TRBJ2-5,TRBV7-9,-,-,CASSPDSQETQYF,TGTGCCAGCAGCCCTGACAGCCAAGAGACCCAGTACTTC
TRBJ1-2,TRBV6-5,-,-,CASSIQGTNYGYTF,TGTGCCAGCAGTATACAGGGTACTAACTATGGCTACACCTTC
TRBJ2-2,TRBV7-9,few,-,CASRGLTNTGELFF,TGTGCCAGCAGGGGACTCACGAACACCGGGGAGCTGTTTTTT
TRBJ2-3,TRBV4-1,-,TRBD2,CASSLGTSADTQYF,TGCGCCAGCAGCCTTGGGACTAGCGCAGATACGCAGTATTTT
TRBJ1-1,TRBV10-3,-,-,CAISESAGQNTEAFF,TGTGCCATCAGTGAGTCGGCAGGACAGAACACTGAAGCTTTCTTT
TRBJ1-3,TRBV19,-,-,CASSQTATGNTIYF,TGTGCCAGTAGCCAGACAGCTACTGGAAACACCATATATTTT
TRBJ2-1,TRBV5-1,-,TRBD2,CASSPGTSAFEQFF,TGCGCCAGCAGCCCTGGGACTAGCGCGTTTGAGCAGTTCTTC
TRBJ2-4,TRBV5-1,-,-,CASSDPGQGDIQYF,TGCGCCAGCAGCGATCCGGGACAAGGGGACATTCAGTACTTC
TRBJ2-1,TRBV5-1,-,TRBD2,CASSLIPSGDEQFF,TGCGCCAGCAGCTTAATTCCAAGCGGGGATGAGCAGTTCTTC
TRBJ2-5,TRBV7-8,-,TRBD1,CASSSRDSQETQYF,TGTGCCAGCAGCTCCCGGGACAGCCAAGAGACCCAGTACTTC
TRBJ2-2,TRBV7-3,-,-,CASSLNSGPGELFF,TGTGCCAGCAGCTTAAATTCAGGGCCCGGGGAGCTGTTTTTT
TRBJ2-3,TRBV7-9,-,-,CASSHPLGDYTDTQYF,TGTGCCAGCAGCCACCCGTTGGGCGACTACACAGATACGCAGTATTTT
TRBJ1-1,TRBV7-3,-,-,CASSPQGVAEAFF,TGTGCCAGCAGCCCACAGGGAGTGGCTGAAGCTTTCTTT
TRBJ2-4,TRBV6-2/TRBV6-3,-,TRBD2,CASSSPETSGVQYF,TGTGCCAGCAGTAGCCCGGAGACTAGCGGGGTTCAGTACTTC
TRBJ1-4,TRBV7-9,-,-,CASSLEIKGNEKLFF,TGTGCCAGCAGCTTAGAGATAAAGGGGAATGAAAAACTGTTTTTT
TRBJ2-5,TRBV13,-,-,CASSPGSPQETQYF,TGTGCCAGCAGTCCTGGGAGTCCCCAAGAGACCCAGTACTTC
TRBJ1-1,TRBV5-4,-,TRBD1,CASSLDRVSTEAFF,TGTGCCAGCAGCCTCGACAGGGTATCCACTGAAGCTTTCTTT
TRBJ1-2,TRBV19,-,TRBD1,CASRDRMDGYTF,TGTGCCAGTAGGGACAGGATGGATGGCTACACCTTC
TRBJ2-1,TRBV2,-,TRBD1,CASRDRVRGEQFF,TGTGCCAGCAGGGACAGGGTACGAGGTGAGCAGTTCTTC
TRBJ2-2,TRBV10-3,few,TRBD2,CAIRTSGGNTGELFF,TGTGCCATCAGGACTAGCGGGGGAAACACCGGGGAGCTGTTTTTT
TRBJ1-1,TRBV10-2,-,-,CASSDPMNTEAFF,TGCGCCAGCAGTGACCCCATGAACACTGAAGCTTTCTTT
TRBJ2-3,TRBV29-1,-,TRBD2,CSVAGATDTQYF,TGCAGCGTGGCGGGAGCTACAGATACGCAGTATTTT
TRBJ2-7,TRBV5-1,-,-,CASSLDLGQTEGEQYF,TGCGCCAGCAGCTTGGACCTTGGACAGACAGAGGGAGAGCAGTACTTC
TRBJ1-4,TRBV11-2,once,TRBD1,CASSLADRSF,TGTGCCAGCAGCTTAGCGGACAGGTCTTTT
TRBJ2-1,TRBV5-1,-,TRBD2,CASSLGLAGVPEEQFF,TGCGCCAGCAGCTTGGGACTAGCGGGAGTTCCAGAGGAGCAGTTCTTC
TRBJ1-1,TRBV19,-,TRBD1,CASSITGVPDGTEAFF,TGTGCCAGTAGTATAACAGGGGTCCCTGATGGCACTGAAGCTTTCTTT
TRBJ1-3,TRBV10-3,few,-,CAISESQAGSGNTIYF,TGTGCCATCAGTGAGTCTCAGGCGGGTTCTGGAAACACCATATATTTT
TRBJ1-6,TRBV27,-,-,CASSLSTGSGNSPLHF,TGTGCCAGCAGTTTATCGACAGGTTCCGGGAATTCACCCCTCCACTTT
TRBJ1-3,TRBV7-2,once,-,CASSFSSGSSGNTIYF,TGTGCCAGCAGCTTTTCATCCGGGAGCTCTGGAAACACCATATATTTT
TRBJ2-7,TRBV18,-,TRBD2,CASSPSLASGGSYEQYF,TGTGCCAGCTCACCCTCTCTGGCTAGCGGGGGTTCGTACGAGCAGTACTTC